The subject of this entry is one T cell receptor beta chain. Its antigen is as yet unknown. The sample is drawn from a study of OX40 agonist ivuxolimab in advanced cancers. Study-wide context: Every patient in dose escalation had hepatocellular carcinoma, melanoma, renal cell or head and neck cancer. It was permissible to have had prior anti-PD-1, anti-PD-L1 or anti-CTLA-4 therapy, and under 45% had some.

Produced via immunoSEQ multiplex PCR; TCRdb's table is partial and in-frame only. This table holds approximately 65,000 clones, roughly 90% found once. The germline gives CDR1 SGHTA, CDR2 FQGNSA. This CDR3 has 16 residues. V was cut by 3 bases and J by 2 bases, with 15 bases left in between. Findings of the study overall: At doses 0.1 to 3.0 mg/kg, CD4+ and CD8+ clones expanded. Among expanded peripheral T cells, antigen specificity went undetermined.

The sequence was obtained from an adult with an advanced solid tumor such as melanoma, head and neck, liver or kidney cancer. Sample: CD4+ or CD8+ T cells sorted from blood, taken in a trial of the OX40 agonist ivuxolimab. The chain joins TRBV7-2 to TRBJ2-3; D may be TRBD2 (5 bases). The CDR3 protein is CASSFMGGSYTDTQYF. Here the CDR3 DNA reads TGTGCCAGCAGCTTCATGGGCGGGTCCTACACAGATACGCAGTATTTT.